Each of the 17 T cell receptor beta chains below was sequenced from the same sample in a study of cytotoxic CD8 clonotypes in ibrutinib-treated CLL. Profiled with immunoSEQ multiplex PCR; TCRdb holds only in-frame clones, not every one. Here the sample spans around 16,000 clones, around 63% being singletons. Sequencing was performed on PBMCs, taken before ibrutinib treatment. The receptors here all came from a human donor with chronic lymphocytic leukemia.

The rearrangement links TRBV19 to TRBJ2-7, with TRBD2 as a possible D gene (6 bases). The V end lost 5 bases, the J end lost 3 bases, and 11 bases lay between the germline ends. This CDR3 has 13 amino acids. CDR1 and CDR2 (germline): LNHDA, SQIVND (reference sequence). In DNA, the CDR3 is TGTGCCAGTAGTTTTCGGGGGAGCTACGAGCAGTACTTC. Its translation is CASSFRGSYEQYF.

Comments on this clone: The sample holds other DNA sequences that translate to the same CDR3. The V call is TRBV6-1, the J call TRBJ2-1; possible D gene TRBD2, 6 bases. From germline, CDR1 is MNHNS and CDR2 SASEGT. This CDR3 spans 14 amino acids. V was clipped by 8 bases and J by 3 bases, with 14 bases between them. The CDR3 sequence is CASSRAGSYNEQFF. The DNA of the CDR3 is TGTGCCAGCTCAAGGGCGGGGAGCTACAATGAGCAGTTCTTC.

The chain employs TRBV30 and TRBJ2-3; 12 bases are a match to TRBD2. The trim removed 0 bases at V and 5 bases at J, leaving 0 bases unmatched. Per the germline V gene, CDR1 is GTSNPN and CDR2 is SVGIG (reference sequence). The CDR3 extends over 14 amino acids. The CDR3 region has the DNA TGTGCCTGGAGTGTACTAGCGGGGGGAGATACGCAGTATTTT. Protein sequence: CAWSVLAGGDTQYF.

The chain links TRBV6-1 to TRBJ2-5, with D hard to call. The CDR3 runs to 15 residues. Germline V gene sequence: CDR1 MNHNS, CDR2 SASEGT. V lost 4 bases, J lost 1 base, and 13 bases lay in between. Written as DNA, the CDR3 is TGTGCCAGCAGTGGGCTCTTCCCATCCCAAGAGACCCAGTACTTC. This translates into CASSGLFPSQETQYF.

The chain carries TRBV7-9 and TRBJ2-3, with D perhaps assigned TRBD1 or TRBD2 (6 bases each). Trimming cost V 5 bases and J 5 bases, with 23 bases left between them. This CDR3 contains 17 residues. Germline CDR1 SEHNR, CDR2 FQNEAQ (reference sequence). CDR3 residues: CASSPPEGDSGLDTQYF. CDR3 DNA: TGTGCCAGCAGCCCACCCGAGGGGGACTCTGGCTTAGATACGCAGTATTTT.

V gene TRBV18 combines with J gene TRBJ1-5; no reliable D call. V was clipped by 0 bases and J by 0 bases, with 9 bases between them. This CDR3 has 16 residues. The germline gives CDR1 KGHSH, CDR2 LQKENI. CDR3 DNA sequence: TGTGCCAGCTCACCACCCACAACTAATAGCAATCAGCCCCAGCATTTT. Residues: CASSPPTTNSNQPQHF.

This clone was seen only a few times. This chain links TRBV5-1 with TRBJ1-5, with a weak D call TRBD1 (5 bases). Germline CDR1 reads SGHRS; CDR2 reads YFSETQ. This CDR3 region has 15 residues. Trimming removed 0 bases from V and 6 bases from J, with 13 bases in between. The CDR3 DNA follows: TGCGCCAGCAGCTTGGTACCAGGGACTGGTCAGCCCCAGCATTTT. Protein sequence: CASSLVPGTGQPQHF.

This clone has a handful of counts. This rearrangement joins TRBV10-2 to TRBJ2-2; D might be TRBD1 (6 bases). V shed 3 bases and J shed 7 bases, with 12 bases lying between them. Per the germline V gene, CDR1 is WSHSY and CDR2 is SAAADI. This CDR3 comprises 14 residues. The CDR3 DNA sequence: TGCGCCAGCAGTGAAAGCCCACAGGGCGGGGAGCTGTTTTTT. Translation: CASSESPQGGELFF.

CDR3 protein: CASSPKREGSTEAFF. CDR3 nucleotide sequence: TGTGCCAGCAGCCCAAAACGGGAAGGGAGCACTGAAGCTTTCTTT. The chain carries TRBV7-8 and TRBJ1-1; D remains ambiguous. Trimming pared 5 bases from V and 4 bases from J, leaving 17 bases between. The CDR3 sequence is 15 residues long. CDR1 is SGHVS, CDR2 FQNEAQ, per germline.

The chain recombines TRBV10-3 with TRBJ2-5; TRBD1 aligns across 8 bases. J was trimmed by 5 bases and V by 11 bases; bases with no gene match: 16. Germline V lookup: CDR1 ENHRY, CDR2 SYGVKD. This CDR3 has 15 residues. In nucleotides, the CDR3 is TGTGCCTCATCAGTGAAAGGACAGGGAGTTGAGACCCAGTACTTC. Translating it yields CASSVKGQGVETQYF.

V usage is TRBV7-9 and J usage is TRBJ2-5, with 8 bases fitting TRBD2. CDR1 and CDR2 from the germline V gene are SEHNR and FQNEAQ (reference sequence). Losses at the gene ends were 4 bases for V and 1 base for J; bases not matched to a gene: 8. This CDR3 contains 16 residues. CDR3 amino acids: CASSSFGGGPQETQYF. The CDR3 DNA reads as TGTGCCAGCAGCTCGTTCGGCGGGGGGCCCCAAGAGACCCAGTACTTC.

This chain joins TRBV5-4 and TRBJ1-1; maybe TRBD1 (6 bases). This CDR3 is built from 15 residues. V was cut by 7 bases and J by 1 base, with 17 bases left in between. Per the germline V gene, CDR1 is SGHNT and CDR2 is YYREEE (reference sequence). The CDR3 loop is CASQMNPGQNTEAFF. CDR3 nucleotide sequence: TGTGCCAGCCAAATGAATCCGGGACAGAACACTGAAGCTTTCTTT.

This clone was picked up a small number of times. V and J are TRBV19 and TRBJ2-3; D is unclear. V dropped 7 bases and J dropped 6 bases, with 14 bases sitting between them. This CDR3 is built from 13 residues. Germline CDR1 LNHDA, CDR2 SQIVND (reference sequence). Written as DNA, the CDR3 is TGTGCCAGTACGGATGGCTACGCGGATACGCAGTATTTT. As protein: CASTDGYADTQYF.

This clone was found a few times. The chain is built from TRBV27 and TRBJ2-3; D remains unclear. Germline V gene data show CDR1 as MNHEY and CDR2 as SMNVEV (reference sequence). The V end lost 0 bases, the J end lost 6 bases, and 10 bases lay between the germline ends. The CDR3 totals 14 residues. CDR3 protein: CASSLSYSRDTQYF. CDR3 nucleotides: TGTGCCAGCAGTTTATCCTACAGTCGCGATACGCAGTATTTT.

The chain has TRBV19 and TRBJ1-4; no firm D call. CDR3 length: 15 amino acids. V was pared by 5 bases and J by 5 bases, with 15 bases between. Germline CDR1 and CDR2: LNHDA and SQIVND (reference sequence). The CDR3 loop is CASSPGSGDNEKLFF. The CDR3, as DNA: TGTGCCAGTAGTCCCGGTTCCGGAGACAATGAAAAACTGTTTTTT.

CDR3 nucleotide sequence: TGTGCCATCAGTCATACAGGTGACTATGGCTACACCTTC. Its translation: CAISHTGDYGYTF. V usage is TRBV10-3 and J usage is TRBJ1-2; possibly TRBD1 for D (5 bases). Germline V gene data show CDR1 as ENHRY and CDR2 as SYGVKD. Trimming cost V 5 bases and J 3 bases, with 10 bases left between them. The CDR3 contains 13 residues.

The V gene is TRBV30, the J gene TRBJ1-4; D is unresolved. Germline V gives CDR1 GTSNPN, CDR2 SVGIG (reference sequence). The CDR3 consists of 13 residues. V dropped 2 bases and J dropped 6 bases, with 10 bases sitting between them. CDR3: CAWSPASDEKLFF. The CDR3 DNA sequence: TGTGCCTGGAGTCCCGCCTCGGATGAAAAACTGTTTTTT.